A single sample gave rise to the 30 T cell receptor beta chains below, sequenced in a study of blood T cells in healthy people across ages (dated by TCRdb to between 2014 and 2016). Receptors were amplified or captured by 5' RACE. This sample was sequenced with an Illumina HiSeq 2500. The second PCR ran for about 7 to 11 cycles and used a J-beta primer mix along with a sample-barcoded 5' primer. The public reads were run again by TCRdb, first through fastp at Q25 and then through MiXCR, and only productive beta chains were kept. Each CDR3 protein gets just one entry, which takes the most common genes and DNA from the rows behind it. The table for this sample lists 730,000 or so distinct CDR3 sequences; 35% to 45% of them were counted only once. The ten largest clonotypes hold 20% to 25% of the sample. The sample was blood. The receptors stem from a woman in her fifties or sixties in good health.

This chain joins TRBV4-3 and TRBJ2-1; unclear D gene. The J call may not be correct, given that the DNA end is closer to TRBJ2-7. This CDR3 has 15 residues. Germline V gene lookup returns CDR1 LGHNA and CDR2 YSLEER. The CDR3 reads CASSQGVGSYNEQYF. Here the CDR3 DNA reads TGCGCCAGCAGCCAAGGGGTGGGTTCCTACAATGAGCAGTACTTC.

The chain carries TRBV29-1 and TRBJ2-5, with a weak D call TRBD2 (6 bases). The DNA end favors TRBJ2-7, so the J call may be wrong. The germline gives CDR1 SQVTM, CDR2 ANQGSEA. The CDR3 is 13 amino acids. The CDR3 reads CSVVRGSTYEQYF. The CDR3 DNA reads TGCAGCGTTGTTCGGGGGTCCACCTACGAGCAGTACTTC.

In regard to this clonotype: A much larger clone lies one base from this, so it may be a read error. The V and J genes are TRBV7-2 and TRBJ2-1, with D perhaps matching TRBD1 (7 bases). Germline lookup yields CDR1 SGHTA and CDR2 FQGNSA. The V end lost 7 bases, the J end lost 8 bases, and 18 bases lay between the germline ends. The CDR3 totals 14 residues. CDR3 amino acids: CASKAGSQGYEQFF. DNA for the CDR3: TGTGCCAGCAAGGCGGGGTCACAGGGGTATGAGCAGTTCTTC.

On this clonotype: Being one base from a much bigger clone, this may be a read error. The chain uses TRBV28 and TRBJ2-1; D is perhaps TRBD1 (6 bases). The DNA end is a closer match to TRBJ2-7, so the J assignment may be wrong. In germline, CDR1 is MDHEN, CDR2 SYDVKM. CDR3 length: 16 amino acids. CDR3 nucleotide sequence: TGTGCCAGCAGTGCTCTACAGGGATTCACCTACAATGAGCAGTACTTC. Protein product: CASSALQGFTYNEQYF.

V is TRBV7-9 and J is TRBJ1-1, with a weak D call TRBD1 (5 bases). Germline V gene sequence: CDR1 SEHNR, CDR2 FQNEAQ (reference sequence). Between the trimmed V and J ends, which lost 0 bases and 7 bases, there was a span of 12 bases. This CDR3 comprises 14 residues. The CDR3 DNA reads TGTGCCAGCAGCTTAGCAGGGGAGGCGGGTGAAGCTTTCTTT. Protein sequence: CASSLAGEAGEAFF.

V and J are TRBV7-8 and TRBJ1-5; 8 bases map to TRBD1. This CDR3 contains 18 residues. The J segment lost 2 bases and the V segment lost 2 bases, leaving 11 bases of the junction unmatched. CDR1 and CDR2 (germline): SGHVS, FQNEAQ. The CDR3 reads CASSLRGRGPPGNQPQHF. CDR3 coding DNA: TGTGCCAGCAGCTTAAGGGGCAGGGGGCCACCCGGCAATCAGCCCCAGCATTTT.

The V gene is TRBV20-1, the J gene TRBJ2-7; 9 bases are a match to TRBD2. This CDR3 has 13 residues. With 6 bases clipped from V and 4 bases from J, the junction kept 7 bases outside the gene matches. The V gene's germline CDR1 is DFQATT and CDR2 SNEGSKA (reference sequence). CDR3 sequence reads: CSALAGSAYEQYF. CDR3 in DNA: TGCAGTGCGCTAGCGGGAAGCGCGTACGAGCAGTACTTC.

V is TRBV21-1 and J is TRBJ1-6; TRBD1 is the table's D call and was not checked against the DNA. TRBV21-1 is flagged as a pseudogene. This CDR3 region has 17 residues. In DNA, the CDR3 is TGTGCCAGCAGCAGGAAATCGACAGGTGTCTATAATTCACCCCTCCACTTT. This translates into CASSRKSTGVYNSPLHF.

The CDR3 is CASSLIEGGRTGEKLFF. CDR3 bases: TGCGCCAGCAGCTTGATCGAGGGTGGCAGGACGGGGGAAAAACTGTTTTTT. V and J are TRBV5-1 and TRBJ1-4, with no clear D. Deletions cut 1 base from V and 8 bases from J, with 21 bases between. The CDR3 consists of 17 residues. Germline V gives CDR1 SGHRS, CDR2 YFSETQ.

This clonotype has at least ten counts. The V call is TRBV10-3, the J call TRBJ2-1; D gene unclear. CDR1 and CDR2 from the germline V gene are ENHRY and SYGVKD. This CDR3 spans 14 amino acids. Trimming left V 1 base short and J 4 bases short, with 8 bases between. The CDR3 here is CAISEWADYNEQFF. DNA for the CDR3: TGTGCCATCAGTGAGTGGGCAGATTACAATGAGCAGTTCTTC.

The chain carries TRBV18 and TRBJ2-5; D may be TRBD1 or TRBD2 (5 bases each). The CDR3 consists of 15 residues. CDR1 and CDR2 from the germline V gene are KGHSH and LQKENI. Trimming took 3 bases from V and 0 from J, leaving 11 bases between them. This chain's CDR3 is CASSPNEGHQETQYF. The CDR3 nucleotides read TGTGCCAGCTCACCGAATGAGGGGCACCAAGAGACCCAGTACTTC.

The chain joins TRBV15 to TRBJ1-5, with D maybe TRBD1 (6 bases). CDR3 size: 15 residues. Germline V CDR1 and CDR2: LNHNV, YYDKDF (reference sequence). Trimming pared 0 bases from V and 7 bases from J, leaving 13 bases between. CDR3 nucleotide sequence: TGTGCCACCAGCAGAGACAGGGGTGAAGAGCAGCCCCAGCATTTT. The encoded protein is CATSRDRGEEQPQHF.

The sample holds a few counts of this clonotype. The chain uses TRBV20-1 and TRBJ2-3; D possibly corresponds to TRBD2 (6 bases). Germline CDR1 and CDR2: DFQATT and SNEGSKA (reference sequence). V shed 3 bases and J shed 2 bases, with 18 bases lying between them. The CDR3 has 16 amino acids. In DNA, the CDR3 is TGCAGTGCTAGTAGCGGACTCAACTTTTACACAGATACGCAGTATTTT. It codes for CSASSGLNFYTDTQYF.

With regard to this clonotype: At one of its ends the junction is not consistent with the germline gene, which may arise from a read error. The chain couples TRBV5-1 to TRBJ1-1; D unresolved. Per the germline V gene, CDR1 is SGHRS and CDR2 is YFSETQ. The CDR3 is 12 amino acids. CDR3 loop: CASGLGNTEAFF. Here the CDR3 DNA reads TGCGCCAGCGGCTTGGGTAACACTGAAGCTTTCTTT.

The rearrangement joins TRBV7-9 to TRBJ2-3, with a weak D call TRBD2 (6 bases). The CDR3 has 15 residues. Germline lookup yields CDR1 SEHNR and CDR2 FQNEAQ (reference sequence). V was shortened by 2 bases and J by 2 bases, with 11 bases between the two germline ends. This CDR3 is CASSLRGGNTDTQYF. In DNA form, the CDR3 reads TGTGCCAGCAGCTTAAGGGGAGGAAACACAGATACGCAGTATTTT.

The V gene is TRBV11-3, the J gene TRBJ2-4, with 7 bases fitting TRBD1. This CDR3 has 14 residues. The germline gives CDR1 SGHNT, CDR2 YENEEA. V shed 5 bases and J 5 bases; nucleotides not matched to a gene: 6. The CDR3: CASSVGGPQNIQYF. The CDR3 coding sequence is TGTGCCAGCAGCGTAGGGGGCCCACAAAACATTCAGTACTTC.

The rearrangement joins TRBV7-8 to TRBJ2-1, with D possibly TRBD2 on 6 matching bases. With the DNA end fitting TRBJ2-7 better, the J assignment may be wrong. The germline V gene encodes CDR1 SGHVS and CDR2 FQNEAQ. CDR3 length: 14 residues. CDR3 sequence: CASGTRTGADEQYF. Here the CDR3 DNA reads TGTGCCAGCGGTACTCGAACGGGAGCAGACGAGCAGTACTTC.

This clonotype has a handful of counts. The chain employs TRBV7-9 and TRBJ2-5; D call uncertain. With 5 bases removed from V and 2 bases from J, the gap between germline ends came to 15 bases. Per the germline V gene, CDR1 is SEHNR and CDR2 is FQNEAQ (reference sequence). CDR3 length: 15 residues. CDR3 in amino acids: CASSPQRTVQETQYF. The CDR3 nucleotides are TGTGCCAGCAGCCCACAACGGACCGTACAAGAGACCCAGTACTTC. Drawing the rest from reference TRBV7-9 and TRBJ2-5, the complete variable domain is DTGVSQNPRHKITKRGQNVTFRCDPISEHNRLYWYRQTLGQGPEFLTYFQNEAQLEKSRLLSDRFSAERPKGSFSTLEIQRTEQGDSAMYLCASSPQRTVQETQYFGPGTRLLVL.

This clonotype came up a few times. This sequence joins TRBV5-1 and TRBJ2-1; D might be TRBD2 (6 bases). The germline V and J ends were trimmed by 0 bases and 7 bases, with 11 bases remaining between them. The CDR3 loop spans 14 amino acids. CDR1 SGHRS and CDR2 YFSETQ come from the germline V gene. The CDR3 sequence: CASSLGVSGNEQFF. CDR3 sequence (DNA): TGCGCCAGCAGCTTGGGAGTTAGCGGAAATGAGCAGTTCTTC.

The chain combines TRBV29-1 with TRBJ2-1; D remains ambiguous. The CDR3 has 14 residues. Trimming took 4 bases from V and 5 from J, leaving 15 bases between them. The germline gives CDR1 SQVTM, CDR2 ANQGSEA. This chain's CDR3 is CSVGLPRPNNEQFF. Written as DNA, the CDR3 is TGCAGCGTTGGTTTGCCGCGCCCTAACAATGAGCAGTTCTTC.

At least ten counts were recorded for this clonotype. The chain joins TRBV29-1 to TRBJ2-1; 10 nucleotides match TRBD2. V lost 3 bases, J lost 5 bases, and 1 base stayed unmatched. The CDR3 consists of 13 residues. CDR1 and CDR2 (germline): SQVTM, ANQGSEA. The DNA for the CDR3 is TGCAGCGTTGAGAGCGGGAGGGACAATGAGCAGTTCTTC. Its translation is CSVESGRDNEQFF.

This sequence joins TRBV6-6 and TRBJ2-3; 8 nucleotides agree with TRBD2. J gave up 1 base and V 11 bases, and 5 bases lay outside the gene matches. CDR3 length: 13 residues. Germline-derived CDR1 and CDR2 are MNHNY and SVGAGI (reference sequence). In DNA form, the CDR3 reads TGTGCCCTCCGGGAGGGGGGCACAGATACGCAGTATTTT. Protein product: CALREGGTDTQYF.

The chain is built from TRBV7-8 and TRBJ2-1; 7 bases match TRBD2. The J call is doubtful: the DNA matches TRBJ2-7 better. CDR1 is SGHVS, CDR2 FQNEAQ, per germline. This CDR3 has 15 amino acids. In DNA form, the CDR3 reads TGTGCCAGCAGCTTAGAAGCGGGGCCCTACAATGAGCAGTACTTC. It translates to CASSLEAGPYNEQYF.

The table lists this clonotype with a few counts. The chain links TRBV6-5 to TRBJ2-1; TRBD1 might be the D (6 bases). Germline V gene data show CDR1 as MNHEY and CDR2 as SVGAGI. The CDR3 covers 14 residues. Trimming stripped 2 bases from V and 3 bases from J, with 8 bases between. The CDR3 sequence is CASSYRDNYNEQFF. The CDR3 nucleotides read TGTGCCAGCAGTTACCGGGACAACTACAATGAGCAGTTCTTC.

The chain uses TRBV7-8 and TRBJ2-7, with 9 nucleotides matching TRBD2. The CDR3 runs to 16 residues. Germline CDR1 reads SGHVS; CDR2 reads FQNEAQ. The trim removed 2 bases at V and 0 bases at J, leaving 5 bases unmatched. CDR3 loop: CASSLLEAGGSYEQYF. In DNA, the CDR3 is TGTGCCAGCAGCTTACTTGAAGCGGGAGGCTCCTACGAGCAGTACTTC.

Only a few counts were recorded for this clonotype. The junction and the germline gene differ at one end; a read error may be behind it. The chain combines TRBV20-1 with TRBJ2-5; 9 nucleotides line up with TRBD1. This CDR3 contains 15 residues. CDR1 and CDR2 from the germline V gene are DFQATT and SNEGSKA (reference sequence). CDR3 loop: CSARDRGWYQETQYF. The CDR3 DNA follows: TGCAGTGCTCGAGACAGGGGGTGGTACCAAGAGACCCAGTACTTC.

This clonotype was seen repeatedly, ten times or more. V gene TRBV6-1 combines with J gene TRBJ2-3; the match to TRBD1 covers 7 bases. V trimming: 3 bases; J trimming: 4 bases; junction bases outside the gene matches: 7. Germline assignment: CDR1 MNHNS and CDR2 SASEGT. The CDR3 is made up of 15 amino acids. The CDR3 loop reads CASSEPRQGPDTQYF. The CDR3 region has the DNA TGTGCCAGCAGTGAGCCCCGACAGGGCCCAGATACGCAGTATTTT.

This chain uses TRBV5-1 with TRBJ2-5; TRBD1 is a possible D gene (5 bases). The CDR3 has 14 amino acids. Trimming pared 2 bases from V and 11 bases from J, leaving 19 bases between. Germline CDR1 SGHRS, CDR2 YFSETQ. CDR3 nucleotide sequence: TGCGCCAGCAGCTTCGACAGCTCCCGGAGAGAGCAGTACTTC. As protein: CASSFDSSRREQYF.

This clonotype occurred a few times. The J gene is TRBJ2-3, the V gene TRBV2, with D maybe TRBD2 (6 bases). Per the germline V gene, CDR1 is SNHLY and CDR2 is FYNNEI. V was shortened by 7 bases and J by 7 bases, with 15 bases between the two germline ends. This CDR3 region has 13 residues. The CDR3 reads CASTGLESNTQYF. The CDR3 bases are TGTGCCAGCACGGGACTCGAGAGTAATACGCAGTATTTT.

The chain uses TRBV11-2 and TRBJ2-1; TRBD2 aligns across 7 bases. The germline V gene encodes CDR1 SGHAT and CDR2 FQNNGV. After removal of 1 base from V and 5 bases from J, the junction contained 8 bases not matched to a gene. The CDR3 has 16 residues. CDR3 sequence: CASSLGSAGQNNEQFF. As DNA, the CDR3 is TGTGCCAGCAGCTTAGGATCAGCGGGGCAGAACAATGAGCAGTTCTTC.